Listed below are T cell receptor beta chains from one sample, sequenced in a study of T-cell reconstitution after alpha-beta-depleted transplantation in children. TCRdb re-called the PCR reads with MiXCR, one entry per CDR3 protein. Of some 500,000 distinct CDR3 sequences listed, around a third are singletons. Sequenced here: PBMCs from the stem cell graft donor, sampled from the stem cell graft. The receptors stem from a human donor who donated a stem cell graft to a child with aplastic anemia. Both conserved end residues are part of each CDR3. A D gene is named only where the DNA matches it firmly. Some rows have no size entry. The others give once, few or many, or a class for an expanded clone.

J gene | V gene | clone size | D gene | CDR3 protein | CDR3 DNA
TRBJ2-7 | TRBV6-1 | NA | TRBD1 | CASSDAGTGNSGQYF | TGTGCCAGCAGTGACGCAGGGACAGGGAACTCCGGGCAGTACTTC
TRBJ2-7 | TRBV6-5 | few | TRBD2 | CASSSGTSGTYEQYF | TGTGCCAGCAGTTCCGGGACTAGCGGAACCTACGAGCAGTACTTC
TRBJ2-1 | TRBV12-3/TRBV12-4 | NA | NA | CASSLGGGQYGEQFF | TGTGCCAGCAGTTTAGGAGGGGGTCAATACGGTGAGCAGTTCTTC
TRBJ2-1 | TRBV11-2 | NA | NA | CASGSLSYNEQFF | TGTGCCAGCGGGAGTCTCTCCTACAATGAGCAGTTCTTC
TRBJ2-7 | TRBV7-2 | few | NA | CASSSQGGGEQYF | TGTGCCAGCAGCTCGCAAGGGGGAGGCGAGCAGTACTTC
TRBJ2-1 | TRBV5-1 | once | TRBD1 | CASRSQDRRYNEQFF | TGCGCCAGCCGCTCTCAGGACAGGCGCTACAATGAGCAGTTCTTC
TRBJ2-1 | TRBV5-4 | few | NA | CASSVDFHNEQFF | TGTGCCAGCAGTGTGGACTTCCACAATGAGCAGTTCTTC
TRBJ2-4 | TRBV20-1 | few | TRBD2 | CGAGGPKNIQYF | TGCGGAGCGGGAGGACCCAAAAACATTCAGTACTTC
TRBJ2-7 | TRBV6-6 | few | NA | CASSWDPDIQQYF | TGTGCCAGCAGTTGGGACCCGGACATCCAGCAGTACTTC
TRBJ1-1 | TRBV15 | NA | NA | CATSRDRGNRGAEAFF | TGTGCCACCAGCAGAGATCGAGGGAATCGAGGAGCTGAAGCTTTCTTT
TRBJ2-1 | TRBV15 | few | NA | CATSSGTDNEQFF | TGTGCCACCAGCAGCGGGACTGACAATGAGCAGTTCTTC
TRBJ2-7 | TRBV12-3/TRBV12-4 | NA | NA | CASSRAGTATYEQYF | TGTGCCAGCAGTCGAGCCGGGACTGCCACCTACGAGCAGTACTTC
TRBJ2-7 | TRBV7-2 | few | NA | CASSLGASASYEQYF | TGTGCCAGCAGCTTAGGGGCTAGTGCCTCCTACGAGCAGTACTTC
TRBJ1-2 | TRBV6-2/TRBV6-3 | few | NA | CASSPDTGYYGYTF | TGTGCCAGCAGCCCTGACACGGGTTACTATGGCTACACCTTC
TRBJ1-2 | TRBV18 | NA | NA | CASSPQAGGDYGYTF | TGTGCCAGCTCACCACAGGCAGGCGGTGACTATGGCTACACCTTC
TRBJ2-5 | TRBV12-3/TRBV12-4 | few | NA | CASSSWDQETQYF | TGTGCCAGCAGTTCTTGGGACCAAGAGACCCAGTACTTC
TRBJ2-3 | TRBV7-9 | NA | NA | CASSSRNADTQYF | TGTGCCAGCAGCTCCAGAAATGCAGATACGCAGTATTTT
TRBJ2-7 | TRBV6-1 | NA | NA | CASSKEAGTYEQYF | TGTGCCAGCAGCAAGGAAGCGGGTACCTACGAGCAGTACTTC
TRBJ2-1 | TRBV29-1 | NA | TRBD1 | CSVARDSSYNEQFF | TGCAGCGTTGCCAGGGACAGCTCCTACAATGAGCAGTTCTTC
TRBJ1-1 | TRBV20-1 | NA | NA | CSARAPFGKNTEAFF | TGCAGTGCTAGAGCCCCATTCGGCAAGAACACTGAAGCTTTCTTT
TRBJ1-1 | TRBV12-3/TRBV12-4 | NA | NA | CASSLPGARGTEAFF | TGTGCCAGCAGTTTACCCGGGGCGCGGGGAACTGAAGCTTTCTTT
TRBJ2-1 | TRBV30 | few | NA | CAWSGGDAYNEQFF | TGTGCCTGGAGTGGGGGAGACGCCTACAATGAGCAGTTCTTC
TRBJ1-5 | TRBV5-6 | few | TRBD1 | CASSFGRGRVNQPQHF | TGTGCCAGCAGCTTTGGCAGGGGGCGGGTCAATCAGCCCCAGCATTTT
TRBJ2-1 | TRBV12-3/TRBV12-4 | NA | NA | CASSLEGGANEQFF | TGTGCCAGCAGTTTAGAAGGGGGGGCGAATGAGCAGTTCTTC
TRBJ2-1 | TRBV10-3 | few | NA | CAISEPPGNEQFF | TGTGCCATCAGTGAGCCCCCGGGGAATGAGCAGTTCTTC
TRBJ2-4 | TRBV6-4 | NA | NA | CASSDSDRDGNIQYF | TGTGCCAGCAGTGACTCAGATCGGGACGGTAACATTCAGTACTTC
TRBJ2-2 | TRBV5-1 | few | NA | CASSFSIGELFF | TGCGCCAGCAGCTTTTCGATCGGGGAGCTGTTTTTT
TRBJ2-1 | TRBV27 | NA | NA | CASSGSGHYNEQFF | TGTGCCAGCAGTGGGTCCGGGCACTACAATGAGCAGTTCTTC
TRBJ1-3 | TRBV20-1 | few | NA | CSARGKGNTIYF | TGCAGTGCTAGGGGCAAAGGAAACACCATATATTTT
TRBJ2-2 | TRBV15 | few | TRBD2 | CATSRGGGESGELFF | TGTGCCACCAGCAGAGGGGGAGGGGAATCCGGGGAGCTGTTTTTT
TRBJ1-1 | TRBV5-1 | NA | TRBD1 | CASSLETGGNMNTEAFF | TGCGCCAGCAGCTTGGAGACAGGGGGGAACATGAACACTGAAGCTTTCTTT
TRBJ1-5 | TRBV27 | few | NA | CASSSRPGMFQPQHF | TGTGCCAGCAGTTCTCGGCCGGGGATGTTTCAGCCCCAGCATTTT
TRBJ2-5 | TRBV5-6 | few | TRBD2 | CASSDGLAGGGETQYF | TGTGCCAGCAGCGACGGACTAGCGGGAGGCGGAGAGACCCAGTACTTC
TRBJ1-2 | TRBV5-6 | few | TRBD1 | CASGNRGQGYTF | TGTGCCAGCGGAAACAGGGGGCAAGGCTACACCTTC
TRBJ1-6 | TRBV20-1 | few | TRBD1 | CSARTGSRSPLHF | TGCAGTGCTAGGACAGGGAGTCGATCACCCCTCCACTTT
TRBJ2-5 | TRBV10-1 | NA | TRBD1 | CASNAIRDRGTQETQYF | TGCGCCAGCAATGCAATCCGGGACAGGGGGACCCAAGAGACCCAGTACTTC
TRBJ1-4 | TRBV11-3 | NA | TRBD1 | CASRLGQGNEKLFF | TGTGCCAGCAGATTGGGACAGGGGAATGAAAAACTGTTTTTT
TRBJ2-1 | TRBV5-1 | NA | TRBD2 | CASSLVGDLGGNEQFF | TGCGCCAGCAGCTTGGTGGGGGACCTCGGGGGGAATGAGCAGTTCTTC
TRBJ1-1 | TRBV20-1 | few | TRBD1 | CSARDAGQGLNTEAFF | TGCAGTGCTAGAGACGCGGGACAGGGATTGAACACTGAAGCTTTCTTT
TRBJ2-1 | TRBV12-3/TRBV12-4 | NA | NA | CASSLQGWGYNEQFF | TGTGCCAGCAGTTTGCAGGGCTGGGGTTACAATGAGCAGTTCTTC
TRBJ2-5 | TRBV18 | few | TRBD2 | CASSLGLAASQETQYF | TGTGCCAGCTCACTGGGACTAGCGGCTTCCCAAGAGACCCAGTACTTC
TRBJ2-5 | TRBV20-1 | NA | NA | CSATPKAGTIRETQYF | TGCAGTGCTACACCGAAGGCGGGGACCATCAGAGAGACCCAGTACTTC
TRBJ1-5 | TRBV12-3/TRBV12-4 | NA | NA | CASSYRKNQPQHF | TGTGCCAGCAGTTATAGAAAAAATCAGCCCCAGCATTTT
TRBJ2-5 | TRBV20-1 | NA | TRBD1 | CSKDRGETQYF | TGCAGTAAAGACAGGGGAGAGACCCAGTACTTC
TRBJ2-7 | TRBV28 | NA | NA | CASSRGASTYEQYF | TGTGCCAGCAGTAGAGGGGCCAGCACCTACGAGCAGTACTTC
TRBJ1-5 | TRBV28 | few | NA | CASSLAGWGGDSNQPQHF | TGTGCCAGCAGTTTGGCAGGGTGGGGGGGAGATAGCAATCAGCCCCAGCATTTT
TRBJ1-1 | TRBV29-1 | NA | NA | CSVEDPPGGYTEAFF | TGCAGCGTTGAAGATCCGCCAGGCGGGTACACTGAAGCTTTCTTT
TRBJ1-4 | TRBV16 | NA | TRBD1 | CASSQTAPGGKTNEKLFF | TGTGCCAGCAGCCAAACCGCTCCAGGGGGCAAGACTAATGAAAAACTGTTTTTT
TRBJ2-3 | TRBV9 | few | NA | CASSEWAASTDTQYF | TGTGCCAGCAGCGAGTGGGCAGCTAGCACAGATACGCAGTATTTT
TRBJ1-1 | TRBV9 | NA | NA | CASSVEWGNTEAFF | TGTGCCAGCAGCGTAGAATGGGGGAACACTGAAGCTTTCTTT
TRBJ2-1 | TRBV5-4 | NA | NA | CASSLTWSKNEQFF | TGTGCCAGCAGCTTGACCTGGTCCAAGAATGAGCAGTTCTTC
TRBJ1-2 | TRBV5-1 | NA | NA | CASSRGEKANYGYTF | TGCGCCAGCAGCCGAGGGGAGAAAGCTAACTATGGCTACACCTTC
TRBJ1-2 | TRBV10-3 | NA | NA | CAISESRGREGYTF | TGTGCCATCAGTGAGTCTCGGGGGCGGGAAGGCTACACCTTC
TRBJ2-7 | TRBV4-3 | NA | NA | CASRLSVISGEQYF | TGCGCCAGCAGACTTTCAGTGATATCGGGGGAGCAGTACTTC
TRBJ1-1 | TRBV20-1 | few | NA | CSAREAGRNTEAFF | TGCAGTGCTAGAGAGGCAGGCAGAAACACTGAAGCTTTCTTT
TRBJ2-3 | TRBV7-2 | NA | TRBD2 | CASSLTSGRNTDTQYF | TGTGCCAGCAGCTTAACTAGCGGGAGGAACACAGATACGCAGTATTTT
TRBJ1-5 | TRBV20-1 | NA | NA | CSARAQGGSNQPQHF | TGCAGTGCTAGAGCACAGGGTGGCAGCAATCAGCCCCAGCATTTT
TRBJ2-3 | TRBV29-1 | NA | TRBD2 | CSVAFSGRPPDTQYF | TGCAGCGTTGCCTTTAGCGGGAGGCCACCAGATACGCAGTATTTT